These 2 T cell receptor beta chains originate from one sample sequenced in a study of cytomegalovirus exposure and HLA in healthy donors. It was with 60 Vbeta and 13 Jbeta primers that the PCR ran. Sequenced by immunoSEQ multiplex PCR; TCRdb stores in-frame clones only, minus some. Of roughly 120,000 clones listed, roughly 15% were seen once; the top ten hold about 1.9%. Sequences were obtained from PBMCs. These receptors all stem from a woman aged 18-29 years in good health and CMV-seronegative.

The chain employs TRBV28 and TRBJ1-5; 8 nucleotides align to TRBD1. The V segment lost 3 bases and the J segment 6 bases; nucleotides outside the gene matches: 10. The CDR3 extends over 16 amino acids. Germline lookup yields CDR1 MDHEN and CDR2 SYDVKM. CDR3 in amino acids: CASSFAGQGQSQPQHF. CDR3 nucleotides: TGTGCCAGCAGTTTTGCTGGACAGGGTCAAAGTCAGCCCCAGCATTTT. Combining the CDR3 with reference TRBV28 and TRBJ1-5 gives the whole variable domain DVKVTQSSRYLVKRTGEKVFLECVQDMDHENMFWYRQDPGLGLRLIYFSYDVKMKEKGDIPEGYSVSREKKERFSLILESASTNQTSMYLCASSFAGQGQSQPQHFGDGTRLSIL.

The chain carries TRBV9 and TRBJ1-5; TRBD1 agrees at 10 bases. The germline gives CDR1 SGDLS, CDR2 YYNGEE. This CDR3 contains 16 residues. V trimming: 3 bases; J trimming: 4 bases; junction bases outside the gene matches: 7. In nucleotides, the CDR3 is TGTGCCAGCAGCGAGGGGACAGGGGCGGGAAATCAGCCCCAGCATTTT. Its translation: CASSEGTGAGNQPQHF.